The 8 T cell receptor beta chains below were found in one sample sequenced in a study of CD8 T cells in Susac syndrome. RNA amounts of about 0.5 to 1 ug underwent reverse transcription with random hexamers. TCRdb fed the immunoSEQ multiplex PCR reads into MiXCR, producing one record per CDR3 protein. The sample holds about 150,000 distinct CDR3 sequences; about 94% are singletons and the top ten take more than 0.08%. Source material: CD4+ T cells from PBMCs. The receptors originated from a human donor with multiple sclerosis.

The chain's CDR3 is CASNLGQANYGYTF. CDR3 coding DNA: TGTGCCAGCAACCTGGGGCAGGCCAACTATGGCTACACCTTC. The chain couples TRBV7-9 to TRBJ1-2, with D possibly TRBD1 on 5 matching bases. Per germline, CDR1 SEHNR and CDR2 FQNEAQ (reference sequence). The CDR3 totals 14 residues. V lost 7 bases and J lost 2, with 14 bases in between.

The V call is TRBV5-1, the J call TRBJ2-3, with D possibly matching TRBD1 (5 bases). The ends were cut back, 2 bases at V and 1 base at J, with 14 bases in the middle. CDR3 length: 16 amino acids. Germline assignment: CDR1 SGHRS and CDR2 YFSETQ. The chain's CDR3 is CASSFGQPIGTDTQYF. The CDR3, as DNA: TGCGCCAGCAGCTTCGGACAACCCATCGGCACAGATACGCAGTATTTT.

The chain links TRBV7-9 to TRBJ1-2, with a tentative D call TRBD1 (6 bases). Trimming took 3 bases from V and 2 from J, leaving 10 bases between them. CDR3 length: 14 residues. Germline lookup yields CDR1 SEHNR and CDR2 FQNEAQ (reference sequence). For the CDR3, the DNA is TGTGCCAGCAGCTTGGACAGCCAAAACTATGGCTACACCTTC. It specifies CASSLDSQNYGYTF.

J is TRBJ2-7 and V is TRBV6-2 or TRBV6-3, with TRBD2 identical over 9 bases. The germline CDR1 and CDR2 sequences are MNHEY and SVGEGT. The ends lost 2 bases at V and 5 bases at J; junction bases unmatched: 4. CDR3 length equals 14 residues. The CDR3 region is CASSYLAGPHEQYF. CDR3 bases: TGTGCCAGCAGTTACCTAGCGGGACCCCACGAGCAGTACTTC.

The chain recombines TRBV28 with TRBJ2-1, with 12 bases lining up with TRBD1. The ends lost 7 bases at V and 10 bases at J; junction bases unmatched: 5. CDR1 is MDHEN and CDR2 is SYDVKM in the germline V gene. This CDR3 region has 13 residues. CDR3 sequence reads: CASTGTGGDEQFF. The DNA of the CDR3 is TGTGCCAGCACCGGGACAGGGGGCGACGAGCAGTTCTTC.

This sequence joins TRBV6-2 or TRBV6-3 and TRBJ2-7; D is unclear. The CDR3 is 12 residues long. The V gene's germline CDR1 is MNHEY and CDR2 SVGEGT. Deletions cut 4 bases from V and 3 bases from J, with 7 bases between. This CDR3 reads CASSLGLYEQYF. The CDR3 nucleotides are TGTGCCAGCAGTTTAGGTCTCTACGAGCAGTACTTC.

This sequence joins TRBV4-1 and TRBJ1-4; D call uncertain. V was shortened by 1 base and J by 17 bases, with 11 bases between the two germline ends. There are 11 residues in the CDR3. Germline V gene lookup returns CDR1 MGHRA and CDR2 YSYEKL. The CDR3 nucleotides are TGCGCCAGCAGCCAAGCCAGTCGGCTTTTTTTT. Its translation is CASSQASRLFF.

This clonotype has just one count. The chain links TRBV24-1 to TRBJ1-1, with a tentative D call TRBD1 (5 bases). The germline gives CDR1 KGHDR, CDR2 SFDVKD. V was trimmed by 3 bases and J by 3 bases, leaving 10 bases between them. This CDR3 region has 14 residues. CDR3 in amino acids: CATSDGGKDTEAFF. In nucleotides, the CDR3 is TGTGCCACCAGTGATGGGGGAAAGGACACTGAAGCTTTCTTT.